The sequence of this TCR beta chain was determined in a study of technical replicates of blood from a few donors. The ends lost 4 bases at V and 2 bases at J; junction bases unmatched: 12. Germline lookup yields CDR1 LGHNA and CDR2 YNFKEQ. The CDR3 has 17 residues. Profiled with immunoSEQ multiplex PCR; TCRdb holds only in-frame clones, not every one. The sample gives about 53,000 clones, around 83% of which show up once; about 5% is in the top ten. Sequencing was done on a sample of PBMCs. This TCR was recovered from a human donor in good health. Some clones in this sample may be carry-over from other donors' samples. The genes are TRBV4-2 and TRBJ2-3; TRBD2 agrees at 7 bases. The DNA for the CDR3 is TGTGCCAGCAGCCCTGCAATTGGGGGGGAAGACACAGATACGCAGTATTTT. Protein: CASSPAIGGEDTDTQYF.